A single sample is the source of the 27 T cell receptor beta chains below, sequenced in a study of blood T cell repertoires in COVID-19 (dated by TCRdb to the early 2020s). Preparation of the library involved the immunoSEQ multiplex PCR assay. Imported from immuneACCESS, the table was reduced by TCRdb to in-frame sequences with V and J called. These copies leave out some clones; in studies compared against another copy, an unresolved V gene accounts for under half, and the cause of the remainder is not known. The sample yields more than 250,000 clones; roughly 85% were counted once. The ten largest clones add up to about 5% of the sample. The specimen was peripheral blood. All receptors derive from a man aged 55-75 years who had recovered from COVID-19.

J is TRBJ2-1 and V is TRBV4-2; D might be TRBD2 (6 bases). Germline values: CDR1 LGHNA, CDR2 YNFKEQ. The V and J ends lost 0 bases and 12 bases respectively, with 18 bases between them. There are 15 residues in the CDR3. The CDR3 DNA is TGTGCCAGCAGCCAAGAGTACCGGGATCCGGAGGGGCAGTTCTTC. This gives the protein CASSQEYRDPEGQFF.

This sequence joins TRBV7-9 and TRBJ1-2; maybe TRBD1 (6 bases). There are 13 residues in the CDR3. The germline gives CDR1 SEHNR, CDR2 FQNEAQ (reference sequence). The V end lost 1 base, the J end lost 10 bases, and 13 bases lay between the germline ends. CDR3 region: CASSLEGRGDYTF. CDR3 in DNA: TGTGCCAGCAGCTTAGAGGGCAGGGGCGACTACACCTTC. The whole variable domain, filled in from reference TRBV7-9 and TRBJ1-2, reads DTGVSQNPRHKITKRGQNVTFRCDPISEHNRLYWYRQTLGQGPEFLTYFQNEAQLEKSRLLSDRFSAERPKGSFSTLEIQRTEQGDSAMYLCASSLEGRGDYTFGSGTRLTVV.

The V and J genes are TRBV5-1 and TRBJ1-4; D is unclear. Trimming took 0 bases from V and 1 from J, leaving 16 bases between them. This CDR3 region has 18 residues. Germline CDR1 SGHRS, CDR2 YFSETQ. The CDR3 reads CASSLAGRVAGTNEKLFF. DNA of the CDR3: TGCGCCAGCAGCTTGGCGGGGAGGGTAGCAGGAACTAATGAAAAACTGTTTTTT.

The rearrangement uses TRBV5-1 and TRBJ2-3; 12 positions agree with TRBD2. This CDR3 contains 19 residues. The V and J ends lost 2 bases and 2 bases, in that order; junction bases with no gene match: 12. Germline-derived CDR1 and CDR2 are SGHRS and YFSETQ. CDR3 loop: CASSFDGLAGGMVTDTQYF. The CDR3 DNA reads TGCGCCAGCAGCTTCGACGGGCTAGCGGGGGGGATGGTCACAGATACGCAGTATTTT.

This clone was counted once. The chain has TRBV20-1 and TRBJ2-1; 12 nucleotides agree with TRBD2. CDR1 DFQATT and CDR2 SNEGSKA come from the germline V gene (reference sequence). The CDR3 is 18 residues long. V shed 3 bases and J 2 bases; nucleotides not matched to a gene: 11. CDR3: CSASKPGTSGLTYNEQFF. CDR3 sequence (DNA): TGCAGTGCTAGTAAACCCGGGACTAGCGGGCTCACCTACAATGAGCAGTTCTTC.

The chain uses TRBV3-1 (or the pseudogene TRBV3-2) and TRBJ1-1; 10 nucleotides line up with TRBD1. The CDR3 sequence is 14 residues long. Trimming removed 4 bases from V and 4 bases from J; junction bases left unmatched: 3. The germline V gene encodes CDR1 LGHDT and CDR2 YNNKEL (reference sequence). The CDR3 loop reads CASSPRTGGTEAFF. Here the CDR3 DNA reads TGTGCCAGCAGCCCACGGACAGGGGGCACTGAAGCTTTCTTT.

The V call is TRBV27, the J call TRBJ2-5, with 8 bases identical to TRBD1. This CDR3 contains 17 residues. V was pared by 2 bases and J by 6 bases, with 14 bases of the junction left unmatched. Per germline, CDR1 MNHEY and CDR2 SMNVEV (reference sequence). Written as DNA, the CDR3 is TGTGCCAGCAGTTTAGTGGGACAGGTGGATTTTGTAAAGACCCAGTACTTC. Translating gives CASSLVGQVDFVKTQYF.

The chain joins TRBV29-1 to TRBJ1-3; TRBD1 matches 7 bases. V lost 5 bases, J lost 9 bases, and 7 bases stayed unmatched. The CDR3 sequence is 12 residues long. Germline V gives CDR1 SQVTM, CDR2 ANQGSEA. The chain's CDR3 is CSVPWAGGTIYF. The CDR3 DNA sequence: TGCAGCGTTCCCTGGGCAGGGGGCACCATATATTTT.

The chain uses TRBV7-9 and TRBJ2-2; D possibly corresponds to TRBD2 (5 bases). The CDR3 is made up of 13 amino acids. Per germline, CDR1 SEHNR and CDR2 FQNEAQ (reference sequence). The V gene lost 5 bases and the J gene lost 6 bases, with 10 bases spanning the gap. The CDR3: CASSPPGSGELFF. CDR3 coding DNA: TGTGCCAGCAGCCCCCCGGGGTCCGGGGAGCTGTTTTTT.

The rearrangement joins TRBV7-9 to TRBJ2-7; D ambiguous. The CDR3 runs to 12 residues. Trimming took 2 bases from V and 6 from J, leaving 8 bases between them. Germline loops: CDR1 SEHNR, CDR2 FQNEAQ (reference sequence). CDR3: CASSLSNSEQYF. Here the CDR3 DNA reads TGTGCCAGCAGCTTAAGTAACAGCGAGCAGTACTTC.

The genes are TRBV9 and TRBJ2-2; 12 nucleotides line up with TRBD1. The trim removed 3 bases at V and 6 bases at J, leaving 9 bases unmatched. The CDR3 spans 17 residues. Germline V gene sequence: CDR1 SGDLS, CDR2 YYNGEE. The CDR3 region is CASSEGQGANVAGELFF. In DNA form, the CDR3 reads TGTGCCAGCAGCGAGGGACAGGGGGCTAACGTAGCCGGGGAGCTGTTTTTT.

The chain joins TRBV7-2 to TRBJ1-2; 7 bases map to TRBD1. Germline V gene data show CDR1 as SGHTA and CDR2 as FQGNSA. The CDR3 has 15 amino acids. V lost 1 base and J lost 5; bases outside the gene matches: 7. CDR3 amino acids: CASSLGQGPWYGYTF. In nucleotides, the CDR3 is TGTGCCAGCAGCTTAGGACAGGGACCTTGGTATGGCTACACCTTC. The full variable domain, its missing parts supplied by reference TRBV7-2 and TRBJ1-2, is GAGVSQSPSNKVTEKGKDVELRCDPISGHTALYWYRQSLGQGLEFLIYFQGNSAPDKSGLPSDRFSAERTGGSVSTLTIQRTQQEDSAVYLCASSLGQGPWYGYTFGSGTRLTVV.

Ten or more counts support this clone. This chain links TRBV24-1 with TRBJ2-1; 7 positions match TRBD2. Germline lookup yields CDR1 KGHDR and CDR2 SFDVKD. V gave up 4 bases and J gave up 0 bases; unmatched junction bases: 5. CDR3 length: 16 residues. For the CDR3, the DNA is TGTGCCACCAGTGACCCAAGCGGGGACTCCTACAATGAGCAGTTCTTC. It codes for CATSDPSGDSYNEQFF.

This chain links TRBV27 with TRBJ2-7, with a tentative D call TRBD2 (5 bases). Germline V gene lookup returns CDR1 MNHEY and CDR2 SMNVEV (reference sequence). Trimming left V 5 bases short and J 0 bases short, with 11 bases between. CDR3 length: 14 amino acids. The CDR3 DNA follows: TGTGCCAGCAGTAGAGAGGGAAGCTCCTACGAGCAGTACTTC. Its translation is CASSREGSSYEQYF.

This sequence joins TRBV3-1 (or the pseudogene TRBV3-2) and TRBJ2-3; 11 bases line up with TRBD2. CDR3 length equals 15 residues. The V and J ends lost 4 bases and 2 bases, in that order; junction bases with no gene match: 2. Germline V lookup: CDR1 LGHDT, CDR2 YNNKEL (reference sequence). DNA for the CDR3: TGTGCCAGCAGCCCACTAGCGGGAGACACAGATACGCAGTATTTT. As protein: CASSPLAGDTDTQYF.

V gene TRBV4-1 combines with J gene TRBJ1-2; D not certain. The germline V gene encodes CDR1 MGHRA and CDR2 YSYEKL. The CDR3 extends over 15 amino acids. The V end lost 4 bases, the J end lost 0 bases, and 12 bases lay between the germline ends. The CDR3 region has the DNA TGCGCCAGCAGCCGCCCGTCGAGTGCTAACTATGGCTACACCTTC. It codes for CASSRPSSANYGYTF.

The chain joins TRBV6-5 to TRBJ1-1; D gene uncertain. Trimming pared 6 bases from V and 1 base from J, leaving 12 bases between. Germline-derived CDR1 and CDR2 are MNHEY and SVGAGI. The CDR3 is 14 amino acids. The CDR3 reads CASSENWANTEAFF. DNA for the CDR3: TGTGCCAGCAGCGAGAATTGGGCGAACACTGAAGCTTTCTTT.

A word on this clone: Relative to the germline gene, one junction end is altered; a read error may explain this. The CDR3, as DNA: TGTGCCAGCAGTGAAAATTCGGACTCAAAAGCCTTC. Residues: CASSENSDSKAF. The gene calls are TRBV6-1 and TRBJ1-2; D gene uncertain. The germline gives CDR1 MNHNS, CDR2 SASEGT. The CDR3 loop spans 12 amino acids.

This clone has just one count. The junction differs from germline at one of its ends, possibly a read error. The chain carries TRBV7-9 and TRBJ1-4, with D maybe TRBD1 (5 bases). Germline loops: CDR1 SEHNR, CDR2 FQNEAQ (reference sequence). CDR3 size: 15 residues. CDR3 sequence reads: CASSLGGTLNDKLFF. The CDR3 coding sequence is TGTGCCAGCAGCTTGGGGGGGACCCTAAATGACAAACTGTTTTTT.

The chain uses TRBV2 and TRBJ1-5, with TRBD1 matching 9 bases. Germline lookup yields CDR1 SNHLY and CDR2 FYNNEI. V dropped 6 bases and J dropped 2; count of bases not matched to a gene: 11. The CDR3 has 17 amino acids. Here the CDR3 DNA reads TGTGCCAGCAGCGCCACCGCTACAGGGGGCGGCAATCAGCCCCAGCATTTT. It codes for CASSATATGGGNQPQHF. Filled out from reference TRBV2 and TRBJ1-5, the complete variable domain reads EPEVTQTPSHQVTQMGQEVILRCVPISNHLYFYWYRQILGQKVEFLVSFYNNEISEKSEIFDDQFSVERPDGSNFTLKIRSTKLEDSAMYFCASSATATGGGNQPQHFGDGTRLSIL.

The chain recombines TRBV5-3 with TRBJ2-2, with D perhaps TRBD2 (6 bases). TRBV5-3 is given ORF status, its function remaining uncertain. With 6 bases removed from V and 0 bases from J, the gap between germline ends came to 18 bases. CDR3 size: 17 residues. The CDR3 nucleotides read TGTGCCAGAACGGGGGAACGATCCGAGACGAACACCGGGGAGCTGTTTTTT. It specifies CARTGERSETNTGELFF.

J is TRBJ1-1 and V is TRBV2; a weak D match, TRBD1 (5 bases). Germline lookup yields CDR1 SNHLY and CDR2 FYNNEI. The V and J ends lost 7 bases and 7 bases respectively, with 19 bases between them. CDR3 length equals 14 residues. The CDR3 here is CASNQPGGVGEAFF. CDR3 coding DNA: TGTGCCAGCAACCAGCCTGGGGGGGTGGGTGAAGCTTTCTTT.

J is TRBJ2-3 and V is TRBV3-1 (or the pseudogene TRBV3-2); TRBD1 matches 12 bases. Trimming took 4 bases from V and 8 from J; bases not matched to a gene: 13. The germline V gene has CDR1 LGHDT and CDR2 YNNKEL (reference sequence). This CDR3 is 17 amino acids long. Here the CDR3 reads CASSPGPGQGAVGTQYF. DNA of the CDR3: TGTGCCAGCAGCCCGGGACCGGGACAGGGGGCAGTGGGTACGCAGTATTTT.

CDR3 DNA sequence: TGTGCCAGCAGTCGGGGACTCCGCAATGAGCAGTTCTTC. As protein: CASSRGLRNEQFF. This rearrangement joins TRBV6-5 to TRBJ2-1; TRBD2 is a possible D gene (6 bases). The CDR3 runs 13 residues. CDR1 and CDR2 (germline): MNHEY, SVGAGI. V was cut by 5 bases and J by 6 bases, with 11 bases left in between.

The J gene is TRBJ2-6, the V gene TRBV24-1; D is unresolved. The V end was cut by 3 bases, the J end by 2 bases, with 13 bases between. Germline assignment: CDR1 KGHDR and CDR2 SFDVKD. The CDR3 length is 17 residues. The CDR3 loop reads CATSDGVRVPGANVLTF. The DNA for the CDR3 is TGTGCCACCAGTGATGGTGTTCGGGTGCCTGGGGCCAACGTCCTGACTTTC.

The V call is TRBV6-5, the J call TRBJ2-2, with TRBD2 matching over 8 bases. Germline V gene data show CDR1 as MNHEY and CDR2 as SVGAGI. The CDR3 covers 14 residues. Unmatched junction bases numbered 6, after V lost 6 bases and J lost 6 bases. In DNA form, the CDR3 reads TGTGCCAGCAGACGGGGGGGCCCCGCCGGGGAGCTGTTTTTT. This sequence encodes CASRRGGPAGELFF.

The chain links TRBV10-3 to TRBJ2-1; possibly TRBD2 for D (6 bases). Germline CDR1 is ENHRY and CDR2 is SYGVKD. The CDR3 length is 13 residues. V was cut by 8 bases and J by 6 bases, with 14 bases left in between. The CDR3: CAIAEGPSNEQFF. The CDR3 DNA reads TGTGCCATCGCGGAGGGACCCTCCAATGAGCAGTTCTTC.